This paragraph covers one T cell receptor beta chain sequence. Antigen specificity is unknown. This specimen comes from a study of CD4 T cells in relation to SARS-CoV-2 and coronaviruses. Across the whole study: Negative control cultures got HIV-1 Nef peptides or no peptide.

Assay: immunoSEQ multiplex PCR; the TCRdb copy retains only in-frame clones and omits some. Of around 25,000 clones in the sample, over 65% were seen once. From germline, CDR1 is SGHAT and CDR2 FQDESV (reference sequence). CDR3 length: 16 amino acids. V gave up 2 bases and J gave up 4 bases; unmatched junction bases: 8. The unexposed donors gave CD4+ T cells in about 2011-2018, prior to COVID-19. CD4+ T cells were isolated from the cells after around 10 days of culture. The sample consisted of CD4+ T cells from PBMCs, cultured in vitro. The receptor's source is a human donor in good health. V gene TRBV11-1 combines with J gene TRBJ2-7, with TRBD2 matching over 10 bases. The CDR3 DNA reads as TGTGCCAGCAGCTTATGGGAACTAGCGGGACGATACGAGCAGTACTTC. This translates into CASSLWELAGRYEQYF.